This entry lists 20 T cell receptor beta chains sequenced from one sample in a study of a mutant IDH1 vaccine in newly diagnosed glioma. As to time point: baseline, week 1 (first vaccination visit). The treatment: pre-vaccination baseline after standard-of-care therapy. Using immunoSEQ multiplex PCR, the repertoire was profiled, and TCRdb retains in-frame clones only, with some absent. The sample lists 75,000 to 100,000 clones, roughly 87% seen once, with less than 6.5% in the top ten. The sample here was PBMCs, taken from a glioma patient treated with radiotherapy, temozolomide or both. The receptors come from a middle-aged man with glioma. Some clones in this sample may be carry-over from other donors' samples.

The chain carries TRBV18 and TRBJ1-1; no clear D. Germline V gives CDR1 KGHSH, CDR2 LQKENI. The V end was cut by 3 bases, the J end by 3 bases, with 14 bases between. The length of the CDR3 is 15 residues. The chain's CDR3 is CASSPVSLTDTEAFF. The CDR3 nucleotides are TGTGCCAGCTCACCGGTATCATTGACGGACACTGAAGCTTTCTTT.

V and J are TRBV4-2 and TRBJ1-6; 9 bases align to TRBD1. Germline V gene sequence: CDR1 LGHNA, CDR2 YNFKEQ. The ends lost 4 bases at V and 7 bases at J; junction bases unmatched: 5. The CDR3 is made up of 15 amino acids. CDR3: CASSLGDRDNSPLHF. The CDR3 nucleotides are TGTGCCAGCAGCCTTGGGGACAGGGACAATTCACCCCTCCACTTT.

The V gene is TRBV4-2, the J gene TRBJ2-3; either TRBD1 or TRBD2 may supply D (5 bases each). The germline V gene encodes CDR1 LGHNA and CDR2 YNFKEQ. The CDR3 extends over 15 amino acids. V was shortened by 4 bases and J by 1 base, with 12 bases between the two germline ends. In DNA, the CDR3 is TGTGCCAGCAGCCCCTTAGAGGGGCGCACAGATACGCAGTATTTT. This translates into CASSPLEGRTDTQYF.

V is TRBV27 and J is TRBJ2-7; D is unclear. Germline V gene lookup returns CDR1 MNHEY and CDR2 SMNVEV (reference sequence). V shed 4 bases and J shed 4 bases, with 8 bases lying between them. The CDR3 sequence is 12 residues long. The CDR3 region is CASSSSRYEQYF. The CDR3 DNA reads TGTGCCAGCAGTTCCTCCCGGTACGAGCAGTACTTC.

This chain connects TRBV2 to TRBJ2-5; the D is unclear. The CDR3 is 11 residues long. Germline CDR1 SNHLY, CDR2 FYNNEI. The V end lost 5 bases, the J end lost 3 bases, and 4 bases lay between the germline ends. The CDR3 here is CASSLKETQYF. For the CDR3, the DNA is TGTGCCAGCAGTCTCAAAGAGACCCAGTACTTC.

The J gene is TRBJ1-6, the V gene TRBV30, with D possibly TRBD1 on 6 matching bases. The CDR3 contains 13 residues. Trimming left V 3 bases short and J 3 bases short, with 6 bases between. Germline CDR1 GTSNPN, CDR2 SVGIG (reference sequence). The CDR3 bases are TGTGCCTGGAGCAGGGGCTATAATTCACCCCTCCACTTT. Translation: CAWSRGYNSPLHF.

This clone was counted between two and nine times. The chain combines TRBV18 with TRBJ2-3, with D tentatively TRBD1 (6 bases). With 3 bases removed from V and 1 base from J, the gap between germline ends came to 11 bases. This CDR3 comprises 15 residues. The germline CDR1 and CDR2 sequences are KGHSH and LQKENI. As DNA, the CDR3 is TGTGCCAGCTCACCTGTAGGGGGAGGCACAGATACGCAGTATTTT. This sequence encodes CASSPVGGGTDTQYF. Full variable domain (rest looked up from reference TRBV18 and TRBJ2-3): NAGVMQNPRHLVRRRGQEARLRCSPMKGHSHVYWYRQLPEEGLKFMVYLQKENIIDESGMPKERFSAEFPKEGPSILRIQQVVRGDSAAYFCASSPVGGGTDTQYFGPGTRLTVL.

The chain employs TRBV5-1 and TRBJ2-1; D may be TRBD2 (6 bases). The CDR3 is 13 amino acids. Germline V gene data show CDR1 as SGHRS and CDR2 as YFSETQ. Trimming removed 1 base at V and 6 bases at J, with 8 bases between. CDR3 DNA sequence: TGCGCCAGCAGCTTGAAGGGACTCAATGAGCAGTTCTTC. It yields the protein CASSLKGLNEQFF.

The chain recombines TRBV2 with TRBJ1-3; the D gene is possibly TRBD1 (5 bases). The V gene's germline CDR1 is SNHLY and CDR2 FYNNEI. This CDR3 has 15 residues. The V end lost 3 bases, the J end lost 6 bases, and 15 bases lay between the germline ends. The CDR3 region has the DNA TGTGCCAGCAGTGAGCGGTCAGGGAAACTAAACACCATATATTTT. It translates to CASSERSGKLNTIYF.

The rearrangement links TRBV6-5 to TRBJ2-7; TRBD2 agrees at 9 bases. Unmatched junction bases numbered 4, after V lost 5 bases and J lost 2 bases. This CDR3 has 14 residues. Per germline, CDR1 MNHEY and CDR2 SVGAGI. The CDR3 sequence: CASSPRGGPYEQYF. The CDR3 nucleotides are TGTGCCAGCAGTCCGCGGGGGGGACCCTACGAGCAGTACTTC.

The CDR3 bases are TGTGCCATCAGTGAGACCGTTATTGCCTCCTACGAGCAGTACTTC. Translated, it gives CAISETVIASYEQYF. The V gene is TRBV10-3, the J gene TRBJ2-7, with D unclear. The germline gives CDR1 ENHRY, CDR2 SYGVKD. This CDR3 is built from 15 residues. The ends were cut back, 2 bases at V and 0 bases at J, with 11 bases in the middle.

CDR3 sequence: CASSQEVVQGVEQYF. The CDR3 bases are TGTGCCAGCAGCCAAGAGGTGGTTCAGGGAGTCGAGCAGTACTTC. The chain uses TRBV14 and TRBJ2-7; either TRBD1 or TRBD2 may supply D (5 bases each). This CDR3 contains 15 residues. V lost 0 bases and J lost 6, with 15 bases in between. Germline V gene lookup returns CDR1 SGHDN and CDR2 FVKESK.

This clone was found once. V gene TRBV6-5 combines with J gene TRBJ2-1; D is ambiguous. Trimming took 6 bases from V and 4 from J, leaving 10 bases between them. The germline V gene has CDR1 MNHEY and CDR2 SVGAGI. The CDR3 is 13 residues long. The CDR3 DNA is TGTGCCAGCAGCCACCGCAGATACAATGAGCAGTTCTTC. Its translation: CASSHRRYNEQFF.

V usage is TRBV9 and J usage is TRBJ1-1; D remains ambiguous. Germline-derived CDR1 and CDR2 are SGDLS and YYNGEE. Trimming cost V 0 bases and J 6 bases, with 12 bases left between them. The CDR3 has 14 residues. As DNA, the CDR3 is TGTGCCAGCAGCGTAGTCCCCGAGAGTTCTGAAGCTTTCTTT. It codes for CASSVVPESSEAFF.

V is TRBV6-5 and J is TRBJ2-7; 7 bases line up with TRBD1. CDR3 length: 14 residues. Germline V CDR1 and CDR2: MNHEY, SVGAGI. Unmatched junction bases numbered 13, after V lost 10 bases and J lost 4 bases. CDR3 bases: TGTGCCACCCTGGCGACAGGGAGAGGTTACGAGCAGTACTTC. It specifies CATLATGRGYEQYF.

V usage is TRBV2 and J usage is TRBJ2-5, with 8 bases lining up with TRBD2. CDR1 SNHLY and CDR2 FYNNEI come from the germline V gene. The V and J ends lost 7 bases and 5 bases, in that order; junction bases with no gene match: 12. The length of the CDR3 is 15 residues. CDR3 sequence (DNA): TGTGCCAGCACCGCGGGACTAGTGGTTTGGGAGACCCAGTACTTC. Amino acids: CASTAGLVVWETQYF.

The CDR3 DNA is TGTGCCAGCAGTCCCTCCGACGGGAACACTGAAGCTTTCTTT. Translation gives CASSPSDGNTEAFF. V is TRBV6-6 and J is TRBJ1-1; D remains ambiguous. This CDR3 is built from 14 residues. V lost 5 bases and J lost 1, with 11 bases in between. The V gene's germline CDR1 is MNHNY and CDR2 SVGAGI (reference sequence).

The chain is built from TRBV5-6 and TRBJ2-7; D ambiguous. The CDR3 totals 14 residues. Germline V gives CDR1 SGHDT, CDR2 YYEEEE. The V end lost 4 bases, the J end lost 2 bases, and 13 bases lay between the germline ends. The CDR3 sequence: CASSPQVGTYEQYF. DNA of the CDR3: TGTGCCAGCAGCCCGCAGGTTGGGACCTACGAGCAGTACTTC.

The chain recombines TRBV5-1 with TRBJ1-4; 7 nucleotides align to TRBD1. The germline V gene has CDR1 SGHRS and CDR2 YFSETQ. The CDR3 is 16 amino acids. Trimming at V came to 4 bases and at J to 2 bases, leaving 8 bases not matched to a gene. CDR3 loop: CASSPTRDSTNEKLFF. DNA of the CDR3: TGCGCCAGCAGCCCGACACGGGACAGTACTAATGAAAAACTGTTTTTT.

The rearrangement links TRBV5-1 to TRBJ1-1; maybe TRBD1 (6 bases). The germline V gene encodes CDR1 SGHRS and CDR2 YFSETQ. CDR3 length equals 15 residues. V was shortened by 0 bases and J by 5 bases, with 14 bases between the two germline ends. CDR3 loop: CASSLVGAAGTEAFF. The CDR3 DNA follows: TGCGCCAGCAGCTTGGTGGGGGCGGCTGGGACTGAAGCTTTCTTT. The variable domain in full, completed from reference TRBV5-1 and TRBJ1-1, reads KAGVTQTPRYLIKTRGQQVTLSCSPISGHRSVSWYQQTPGQGLQFLFEYFSETQRNKGNFPGRFSGRQFSNSRSEMNVSTLELGDSALYLCASSLVGAAGTEAFFGQGTRLTVV.